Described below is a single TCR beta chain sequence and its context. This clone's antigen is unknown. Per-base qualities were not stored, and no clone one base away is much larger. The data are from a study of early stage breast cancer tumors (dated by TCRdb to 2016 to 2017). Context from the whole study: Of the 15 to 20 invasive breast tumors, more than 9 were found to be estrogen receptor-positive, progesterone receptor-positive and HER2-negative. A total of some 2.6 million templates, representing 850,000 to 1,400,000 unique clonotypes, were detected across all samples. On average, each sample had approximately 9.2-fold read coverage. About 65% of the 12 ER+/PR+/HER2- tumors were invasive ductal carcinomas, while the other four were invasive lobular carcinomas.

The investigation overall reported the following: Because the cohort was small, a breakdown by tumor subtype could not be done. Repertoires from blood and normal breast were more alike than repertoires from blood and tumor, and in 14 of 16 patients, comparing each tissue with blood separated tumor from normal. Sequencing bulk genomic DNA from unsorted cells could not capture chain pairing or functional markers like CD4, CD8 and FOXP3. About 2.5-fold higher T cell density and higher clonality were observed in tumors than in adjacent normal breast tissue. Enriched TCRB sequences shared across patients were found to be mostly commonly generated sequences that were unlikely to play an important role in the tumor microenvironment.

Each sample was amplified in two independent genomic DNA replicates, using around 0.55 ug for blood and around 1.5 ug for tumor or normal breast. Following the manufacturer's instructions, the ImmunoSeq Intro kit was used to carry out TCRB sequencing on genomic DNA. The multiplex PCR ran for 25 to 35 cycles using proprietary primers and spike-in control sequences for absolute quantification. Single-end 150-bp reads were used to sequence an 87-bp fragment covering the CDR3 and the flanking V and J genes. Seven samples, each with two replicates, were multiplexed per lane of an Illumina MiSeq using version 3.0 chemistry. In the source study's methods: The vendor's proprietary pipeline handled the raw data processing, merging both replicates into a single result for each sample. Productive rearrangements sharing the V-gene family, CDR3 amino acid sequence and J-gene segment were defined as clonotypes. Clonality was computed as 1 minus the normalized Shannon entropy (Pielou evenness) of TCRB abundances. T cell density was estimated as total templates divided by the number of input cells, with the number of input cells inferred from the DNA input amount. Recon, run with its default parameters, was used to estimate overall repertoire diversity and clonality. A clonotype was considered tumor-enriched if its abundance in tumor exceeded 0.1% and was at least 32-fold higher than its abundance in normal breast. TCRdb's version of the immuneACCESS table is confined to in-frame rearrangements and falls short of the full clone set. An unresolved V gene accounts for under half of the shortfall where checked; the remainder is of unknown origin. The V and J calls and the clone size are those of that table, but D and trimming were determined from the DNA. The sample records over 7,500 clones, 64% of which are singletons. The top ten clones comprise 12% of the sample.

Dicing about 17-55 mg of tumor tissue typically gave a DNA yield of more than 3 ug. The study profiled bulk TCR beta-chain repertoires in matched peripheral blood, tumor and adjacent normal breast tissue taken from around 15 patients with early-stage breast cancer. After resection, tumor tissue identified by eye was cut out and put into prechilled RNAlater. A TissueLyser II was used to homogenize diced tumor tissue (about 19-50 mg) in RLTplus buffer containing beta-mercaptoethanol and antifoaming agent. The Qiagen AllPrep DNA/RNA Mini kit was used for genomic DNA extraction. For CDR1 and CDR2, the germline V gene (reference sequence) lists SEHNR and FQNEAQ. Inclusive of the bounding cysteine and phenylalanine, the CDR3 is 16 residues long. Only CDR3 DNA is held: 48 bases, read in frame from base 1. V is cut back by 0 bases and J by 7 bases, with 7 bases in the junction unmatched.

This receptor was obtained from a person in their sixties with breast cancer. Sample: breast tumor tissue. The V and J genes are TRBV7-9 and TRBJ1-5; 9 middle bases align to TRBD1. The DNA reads TGTGCCAGCAGCTTAGCGTACCGGGACAGGGAGCAGCCCCAGCATTTT. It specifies CASSLAYRDREQPQHF.